These 32 T cell receptor beta chains share one sample of origin, sequenced in a study of blood T cell repertoires in COVID-19. Data came from immunoSEQ multiplex PCR; TCRdb stores just in-frame clones and leaves some out. The table includes approximately 120,000 clones, approximately 77% detected once. Sequenced input: peripheral blood. The source of these receptors is a man older than 75 with acute or convalescent COVID-19.

There are a few counts of this clone. This chain connects TRBV6-2 or TRBV6-3 to TRBJ1-2; TRBD1 matches 7 bases. CDR3 length: 13 amino acids. V lost 6 bases to trimming and J lost 7 bases; unmatched junction nucleotides: 8. CDR1 is MNHEY, CDR2 SVGEGT, per germline. The CDR3 sequence: CASSRDRVSGYTF. The CDR3 nucleotides read TGTGCCAGCAGCCGAGACAGGGTGTCTGGCTACACCTTC.

This chain joins TRBV14 and TRBJ2-1, with D possibly TRBD1 on 5 matching bases. With 3 bases removed from V and 5 bases from J, the gap between germline ends came to 17 bases. This CDR3 contains 16 residues. Germline V CDR1 and CDR2: SGHDN, FVKESK. The CDR3 spells CASSQNTGSAHNEQFF. DNA for the CDR3: TGTGCCAGCAGCCAGAATACAGGTTCCGCCCACAATGAGCAGTTCTTC.

This clone showed up just once. CDR3 loop: CASSLLANSPLHF. The CDR3 coding sequence is TGTGCCAGCAGCTTGTTAGCGAATTCACCCCTCCACTTT. This chain joins TRBV5-6 and TRBJ1-6; D is ambiguous. V was shortened by 1 base and J by 7 bases, with 6 bases between the two germline ends. There are 13 residues in the CDR3. Per the germline V gene, CDR1 is SGHDT and CDR2 is YYEEEE.

Concerning this clone: Relative to the germline gene, one junction end is altered; a read error may explain this. CDR3 amino acids: CASSLKLAGGPNF. The CDR3 region has the DNA TGCGCCAGCAGCTTGAAACTAGCGGGGGGGCCAAATTTT. This chain uses TRBV5-1 with TRBJ2-3; 13 nucleotides line up with TRBD2. The CDR3 runs to 13 residues. Germline lookup yields CDR1 SGHRS and CDR2 YFSETQ.

The chain has TRBV5-1 and TRBJ1-1; D uncertain. CDR3 length: 13 amino acids. V was pared by 5 bases and J by 0 bases, with 8 bases between. Looked up from germline, CDR1 is SGHRS and CDR2 is YFSETQ. The CDR3 loop reads CASSGEMNTEAFF. The CDR3 DNA is TGCGCCAGCAGTGGGGAGATGAACACTGAAGCTTTCTTT.

The chain links TRBV5-1 to TRBJ2-3, with D hard to call. Germline lookup yields CDR1 SGHRS and CDR2 YFSETQ. This CDR3 spans 14 amino acids. Trimming left V 2 bases short and J 0 bases short, with 7 bases between. Here the CDR3 DNA reads TGCGCCAGCAGCTTACAGAAAAGCACAGATACGCAGTATTTT. This gives the protein CASSLQKSTDTQYF.

V is TRBV19 and J is TRBJ2-6, with TRBD1 matching 12 bases. This CDR3 comprises 18 residues. Germline loops: CDR1 LNHDA, CDR2 SQIVND (reference sequence). V gave up 6 bases and J gave up 0 bases; unmatched junction bases: 6. The CDR3 DNA is TGTGCCAGTAGCGGGGACAGGGGGCAAATCTCTGGGGCCAACGTCCTGACTTTC. Amino acid sequence: CASSGDRGQISGANVLTF. Complete variable domain (other parts from reference TRBV19 and TRBJ2-6): DGGITQSPKYLFRKEGQNVTLSCEQNLNHDAMYWYRQDPGQGLRLIYYSQIVNDFQKGDIAEGYSVSREKKESFPLTVTSAQKNPTAFYLCASSGDRGQISGANVLTFGAGSRLTVL.

This clone was found many times. V and J are TRBV21-1 and TRBJ1-6. TRBV21-1 represents a pseudogene. The CDR3 is made up of 15 amino acids. CDR3 region: CASSKWGEDNSPLHF. The CDR3 DNA reads TGTGCCAGCAGCAAATGGGGGGAGGACAATTCACCCCTCCACTTT.

The rearrangement links TRBV28 to TRBJ2-7; TRBD1 agrees at 8 bases. This CDR3 contains 15 residues. Germline CDR1 MDHEN, CDR2 SYDVKM. After removal of 2 bases from V and 2 bases from J, the junction contained 5 bases not matched to a gene. The CDR3 loop is CASSLPGQVTYEQYF. CDR3 in DNA: TGTGCCAGCAGTTTACCGGGACAGGTAACCTACGAGCAGTACTTC.

This chain uses TRBV29-1 with TRBJ1-1; the match to TRBD1 covers 7 bases. V trimming: 4 bases; J trimming: 5 bases; junction bases outside the gene matches: 4. Germline CDR1 reads SQVTM; CDR2 reads ANQGSEA. This CDR3 spans 12 amino acids. In DNA, the CDR3 is TGCAGCGTTGGGGCAGGGGGGACTGAAGCTTTCTTT. It codes for CSVGAGGTEAFF.

The chain combines TRBV6-2 or TRBV6-3 with TRBJ2-7; D perhaps matches TRBD2 (5 bases). The CDR3 covers 16 residues. Trimming stripped 0 bases from V and 1 base from J, with 13 bases between. Germline CDR1 MNHEY, CDR2 SVGEGT. The CDR3 sequence is CASSYSKERESYEQYF. The CDR3 DNA is TGTGCCAGCAGTTACTCGAAAGAACGGGAATCCTACGAGCAGTACTTC.

Only one count was recorded for this clone. The chain has TRBV2 and TRBJ2-7; 9 bases are shared with TRBD1. CDR1 and CDR2 from the germline V gene are SNHLY and FYNNEI. This CDR3 comprises 15 residues. V lost 1 base, J lost 4 bases, and 5 bases stayed unmatched. In DNA form, the CDR3 reads TGTGCCAGCAGTGAAGGGACAGGGGATCTTTACGAGCAGTACTTC. Its protein product is CASSEGTGDLYEQYF.

V gene TRBV9 combines with J gene TRBJ2-1; TRBD2 matches at 8 bases. The germline gives CDR1 SGDLS, CDR2 YYNGEE. The CDR3 has 17 amino acids. The J segment lost 5 bases and the V segment lost 4 bases, leaving 14 bases of the junction unmatched. CDR3 nucleotides: TGTGCCAGCAGCAAAGACATCGGGACTAGTCTCGACAATGAGCAGTTCTTC. It specifies CASSKDIGTSLDNEQFF.

This chain joins TRBV28 and TRBJ2-7, with D perhaps TRBD2 (6 bases). The CDR3 extends over 15 amino acids. Germline V lookup: CDR1 MDHEN, CDR2 SYDVKM. V gave up 6 bases and J gave up 7 bases, with 22 bases separating them. The CDR3 protein is CASRRTGTPRVEQYF. The DNA of the CDR3 is TGTGCCAGCAGGAGGACCGGGACTCCCCGTGTTGAGCAGTACTTC.

This clone was found a few times. The chain has TRBV3-1 (or the pseudogene TRBV3-2) and TRBJ2-7; TRBD1 matches at 10 bases. V was clipped by 4 bases and J by 4 bases; unmatched bases: 4. Germline lookup yields CDR1 LGHDT and CDR2 YNNKEL (reference sequence). This CDR3 is 14 amino acids long. The CDR3 nucleotides are TGTGCCAGCAGCCTCGGGACAGGGGAATACGAGCAGTACTTC. It specifies CASSLGTGEYEQYF.

The chain uses TRBV5-1 and TRBJ2-1; tentative D call: TRBD2 (5 bases). There are 14 residues in the CDR3. V was cut by 4 bases and J by 6 bases, with 14 bases left in between. The V gene's germline CDR1 is SGHRS and CDR2 YFSETQ. The CDR3 reads CASSLDSTSNEQFF. The CDR3 DNA reads TGCGCCAGCAGCCTGGATTCAACTAGCAATGAGCAGTTCTTC.

The CDR3 is CASNSGNTEAFF. CDR3 nucleotide sequence: TGTGCCAGCAACTCAGGGAACACTGAAGCTTTCTTT. V and J are TRBV6-5 and TRBJ1-1, with D hard to call. Per the germline V gene, CDR1 is MNHEY and CDR2 is SVGAGI. This CDR3 comprises 12 residues. Trimming shortened V by 7 bases and J by 1 base, and 7 bases separated the two germline ends.

This clone has more than one count but fewer than ten. This rearrangement joins TRBV5-1 to TRBJ2-1; 12 nucleotides match TRBD1. CDR1 and CDR2 (germline): SGHRS, YFSETQ. Trimming took 4 bases from V and 7 from J; bases not matched to a gene: 9. The CDR3 covers 16 residues. The CDR3 nucleotides read TGCGCCAGCAGCCCAAGGGGACAGGGGGCTTTTAATGAGCAGTTCTTC. Its translation: CASSPRGQGAFNEQFF.

This clone was counted a single time. The V gene is TRBV19, the J gene TRBJ1-5; D unclear. CDR3 length: 14 residues. Per germline, CDR1 LNHDA and CDR2 SQIVND (reference sequence). V lost 3 bases and J 7 bases, leaving 13 bases between the germline ends. The CDR3 DNA is TGTGCCAGTAGTATCGGGGTTTTGAACCAGCCCCAGCATTTT. This codes for CASSIGVLNQPQHF.

CDR3 protein: CASSPPLGGNYGYTF. CDR3 DNA sequence: TGTGCCAGCTCACCACCGTTAGGGGGAAACTATGGCTACACCTTC. The genes are TRBV18 and TRBJ1-2; a possible D gene is TRBD1 (6 bases). Looked up from germline, CDR1 is KGHSH and CDR2 is LQKENI. There are 15 residues in the CDR3. Between the trimmed V and J ends, which lost 0 bases and 2 bases, there was a span of 10 bases.

This clone has a single count. The CDR3: CASSLLGQGNNEQFF. The CDR3 DNA sequence: TGTGCCAGCAGCTTGTTGGGACAGGGGAACAATGAGCAGTTCTTC. The rearrangement joins TRBV5-5 to TRBJ2-1; TRBD1 aligns across 10 bases. Germline CDR1 SGHKS, CDR2 YYEKEE (reference sequence). The V gene end was trimmed by 1 base and the J gene end by 5 bases; junction bases not matched to a gene: 3. This CDR3 spans 15 amino acids.

This clone was recorded many times. The CDR3 DNA follows: TGTGCCAGCAGCTTATCTGTGTTGGGGGCCTCCTACAATGAGCAGTTCTTC. Amino acid sequence: CASSLSVLGASYNEQFF. This sequence joins TRBV11-3 and TRBJ2-1, with D maybe TRBD1 (6 bases). The CDR3 length is 17 residues. Germline V gene data show CDR1 as SGHNT and CDR2 as YENEEA. The V and J ends lost 2 bases and 0 bases respectively, with 14 bases between them.

This clone was detected only once. J is TRBJ2-7 and V is TRBV5-6; 7 nucleotides align to TRBD1. Germline assignment: CDR1 SGHDT and CDR2 YYEEEE. Germline trimming cut 5 bases from V and 6 bases from J; bases unmatched to any gene: 8. This CDR3 has 13 residues. The CDR3 bases are TGTGCCAGCAGTTTGACAGGGTTTGGCGAGCAGTACTTC. It specifies CASSLTGFGEQYF.

The chain links TRBV5-4 to TRBJ2-2, with D uncertain. The CDR3 has 15 residues. V shed 7 bases and J shed 0 bases, with 13 bases lying between them. Germline-derived CDR1 and CDR2 are SGHNT and YYREEE (reference sequence). This chain's CDR3 is CASSSPRANTGELFF. The CDR3, as DNA: TGTGCCAGCTCTAGTCCCCGTGCGAACACCGGGGAGCTGTTTTTT.

V is TRBV9 and J is TRBJ1-2; 7 bases map to TRBD1. CDR1 is SGDLS and CDR2 is YYNGEE in the germline V gene. The CDR3 has 15 residues. V lost 4 bases and J lost 4; bases outside the gene matches: 10. This CDR3 is CASSTDRVRRYGYTF. The CDR3 DNA reads as TGTGCCAGCAGCACAGACAGGGTTAGGCGCTATGGCTACACCTTC.

The chain combines TRBV20-1 with TRBJ1-2, with a possible D match to TRBD1 (5 bases). The CDR3 loop spans 9 amino acids. Germline lookup yields CDR1 DFQATT and CDR2 SNEGSKA (reference sequence). V lost 4 bases and J lost 12, with 9 bases in between. The CDR3 loop is CSANKGDTF. CDR3 nucleotide sequence: TGCAGTGCTAATAAAGGGGACACCTTC.

V usage is TRBV7-9 and J usage is TRBJ1-3; the D gene is possibly TRBD1 (5 bases). CDR3 length: 13 residues. Trimming left V 1 base short and J 8 bases short, with 9 bases between. Germline CDR1 is SEHNR and CDR2 is FQNEAQ (reference sequence). The CDR3 loop is CASSLDGGDTIYF. The CDR3 DNA is TGTGCCAGCAGCTTAGACGGAGGGGACACCATATATTTT. Based on the CDR3 plus reference TRBV7-9 and TRBJ1-3, the full variable domain is DTGVSQNPRHKITKRGQNVTFRCDPISEHNRLYWYRQTLGQGPEFLTYFQNEAQLEKSRLLSDRFSAERPKGSFSTLEIQRTEQGDSAMYLCASSLDGGDTIYFGEGSWLTVV.

The J gene is TRBJ1-1, the V gene TRBV18, with TRBD1 identical over 8 bases. CDR3 length equals 14 residues. From germline, CDR1 is KGHSH and CDR2 LQKENI. V shed 6 bases, J shed 5 bases, and the junction held 8 bases outside the gene matches. The CDR3 spells CASSLAGGDTEAFF. The CDR3 region has the DNA TGTGCCAGCTCCCTAGCAGGGGGCGATACTGAAGCTTTCTTT. Full variable domain (outside the CDR3, taken from reference TRBV18 and TRBJ1-1): NAGVMQNPRHLVRRRGQEARLRCSPMKGHSHVYWYRQLPEEGLKFMVYLQKENIIDESGMPKERFSAEFPKEGPSILRIQQVVRGDSAAYFCASSLAGGDTEAFFGQGTRLTVV.

The chain couples TRBV3-1 (or the pseudogene TRBV3-2) to TRBJ2-4, with 9 bases matching TRBD2. Germline trimming cut 4 bases from V and 0 bases from J; bases unmatched to any gene: 7. The germline CDR1 and CDR2 sequences are LGHDT and YNNKEL (reference sequence). The CDR3 runs to 17 residues. DNA for the CDR3: TGTGCCAGCAGCCCTCTAGCGGGGCCTCTAGCCAAAAACATTCAGTACTTC. Its translation: CASSPLAGPLAKNIQYF.

V gene TRBV6-5 combines with J gene TRBJ2-7, with D possibly TRBD2 on 5 matching bases. The V and J ends lost 6 bases and 2 bases respectively, with 17 bases between them. Germline values: CDR1 MNHEY, CDR2 SVGAGI. The CDR3 sequence is 15 residues long. CDR3 sequence (DNA): TGTGCCAGCAGACCCGGCGGGTACATCCCCTACGAGCAGTACTTC. Translating gives CASRPGGYIPYEQYF.

This chain joins TRBV28 and TRBJ1-5; 10 bases line up with TRBD1. The CDR3 is made up of 17 amino acids. CDR1 and CDR2 from the germline V gene are MDHEN and SYDVKM. The V and J ends lost 6 bases and 5 bases, in that order; junction bases with no gene match: 13. CDR3 coding DNA: TGTGCCAGCAGCCAATCCGGGACAGGGGCTAGTTATCAGCCCCAGCATTTT. This translates into CASSQSGTGASYQPQHF.

The chain carries TRBV21-1 and TRBJ1-3. TRBV21-1 is given as a pseudogene. CDR3 length: 16 residues. CDR3 sequence: CAQHPPSGYSGNTIYF. CDR3 DNA sequence: TGTGCCCAGCATCCCCCCAGCGGCTACTCTGGAAACACCATATATTTT.